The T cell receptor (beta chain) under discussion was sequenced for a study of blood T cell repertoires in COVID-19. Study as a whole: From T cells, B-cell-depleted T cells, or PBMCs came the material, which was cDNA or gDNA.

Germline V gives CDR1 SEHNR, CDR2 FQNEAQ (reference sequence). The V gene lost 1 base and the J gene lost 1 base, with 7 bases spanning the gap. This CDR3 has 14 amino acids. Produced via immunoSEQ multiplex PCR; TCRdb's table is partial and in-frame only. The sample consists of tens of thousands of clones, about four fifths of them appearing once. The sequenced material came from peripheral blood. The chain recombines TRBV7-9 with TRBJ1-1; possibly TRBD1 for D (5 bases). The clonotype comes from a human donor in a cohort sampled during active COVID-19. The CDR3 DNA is TGTGCCAGCAGCTTAGGGGGCCCGAACACTGAAGCTTTCTTT. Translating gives CASSLGGPNTEAFF.